Sequencing of this T cell receptor (beta chain) was carried out in a study of CD8 T cells in Susac syndrome. The CDR3 sequence is 14 residues long. Germline assignment: CDR1 MNHEY and CDR2 SVGEGT. V was pared by 4 bases and J by 7 bases, with 13 bases between. A quantity of about 0.5 to 1 ug RNA underwent reverse transcription using random hexamers. Across 54 Vbeta and 13 Jbeta, TCR beta CDR3 was amplified with immunoSEQ multiplex PCR. TCRdb re-derived calls from the immunoSEQ multiplex PCR reads in MiXCR, one entry per CDR3 protein. The sample has fewer than 200,000 distinct CDR3 sequences; roughly 92% are singletons. Peripheral blood CD8+ and CD4+ T cells were profiled by TCR beta sequencing. Controls were drawn from healthy donors and were matched for age and sex. TEMRA cells were enriched by FACS, and CD4+ and CD8+ T cells were negatively isolated.

The chain combines TRBV6-2 or TRBV6-3 with TRBJ1-4; D call uncertain. Input material: CD4+ T cells from PBMCs. The clonotype originates from a human donor in good health. This chain's CDR3 is CASSSLQGGEKLFF. In DNA form, the CDR3 reads TGTGCCAGCAGTTCCCTCCAAGGAGGTGAAAAACTGTTTTTT.